This TCR beta chain was documented in a study of blood T cell repertoires in COVID-19. The recovered donors of Cohort 3 showed two negative PCRs, clearance, or symptom resolution. The CDR3 runs 16 residues. V shed 1 base, J shed 6 bases, and the junction held 12 bases outside the gene matches. Per the germline V gene, CDR1 is MGHRA and CDR2 is YSYEKL. Methods used by the authors: Estimation of nucleated cell counts relied on the amplification of reference gene primers. Here immunoSEQ multiplex PCR was the method, and the copy in TCRdb shows in-frame clones only, minus some. The V and J calls and clone size come from that table; D and trimming were worked out from the DNA. Found here are about 340,000 clones, about 92% of them singletons; the top ten hold 18%.

This receptor was taken from a woman in her 30s who had recovered from COVID-19. Sequencing was done on a sample of PBMCs or T cells enriched from blood (not recorded which). The gene calls are TRBV4-1 and TRBJ2-7, with 7 bases that match TRBD2. The CDR3 nucleotides are TGCGCCAGCAGCCAAGGCATGGGAGGGAGTTTTTCCGAGCAGTACTTC. Amino acids: CASSQGMGGSFSEQYF.